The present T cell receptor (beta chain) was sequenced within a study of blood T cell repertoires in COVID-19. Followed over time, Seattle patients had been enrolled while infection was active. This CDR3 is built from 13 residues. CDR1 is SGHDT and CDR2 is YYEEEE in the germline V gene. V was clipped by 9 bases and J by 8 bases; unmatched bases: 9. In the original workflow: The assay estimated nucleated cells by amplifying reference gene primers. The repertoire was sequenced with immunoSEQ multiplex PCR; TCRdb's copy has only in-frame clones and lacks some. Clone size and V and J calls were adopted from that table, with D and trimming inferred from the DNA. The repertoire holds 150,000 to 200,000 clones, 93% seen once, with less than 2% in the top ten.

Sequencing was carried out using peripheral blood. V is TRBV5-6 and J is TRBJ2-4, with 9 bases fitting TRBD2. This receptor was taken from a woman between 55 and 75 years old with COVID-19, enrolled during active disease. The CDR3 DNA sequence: TGTGCCACCTACCCTGCGGGGGGGGACATTCAGTACTTC. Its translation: CATYPAGGDIQYF.